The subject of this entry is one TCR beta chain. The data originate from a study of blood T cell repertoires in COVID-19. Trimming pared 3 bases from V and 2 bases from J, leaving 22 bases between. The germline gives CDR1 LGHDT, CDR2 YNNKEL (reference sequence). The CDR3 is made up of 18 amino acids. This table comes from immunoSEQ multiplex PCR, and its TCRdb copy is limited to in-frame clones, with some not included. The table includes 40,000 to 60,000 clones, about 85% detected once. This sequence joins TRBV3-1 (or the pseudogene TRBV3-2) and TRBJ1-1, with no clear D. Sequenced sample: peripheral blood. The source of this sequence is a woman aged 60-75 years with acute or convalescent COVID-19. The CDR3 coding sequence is TGTGCCAGCAGCCAGACGACAAGTCTCGTAAGTCGAAACACTGAAGCTTTCTTT. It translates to CASSQTTSLVSRNTEAFF.